Below are 14 T cell receptor beta chains sequenced from a single sample in a study of blood T cell repertoires in COVID-19. Repertoires were generated with immunoSEQ multiplex PCR, while TCRdb's copy carries only in-frame clones and drops some. The profile shows approximately 160,000 clones, approximately 81% of them singletons. Sequenced material: peripheral blood. The receptors come from a man aged 18 to 29 with active or convalescent COVID-19.

This clone was found a few times. The gene calls are TRBV28 and TRBJ1-5, with a possible D match to TRBD1 (6 bases). This CDR3 region has 15 residues. Germline V gene sequence: CDR1 MDHEN, CDR2 SYDVKM. Deletions cut 9 bases from V and 4 bases from J, with 19 bases between. CDR3 protein: CASPFTGLRNQPQHF. The DNA of the CDR3 is TGTGCCAGTCCCTTTACAGGGTTGCGGAATCAGCCCCAGCATTTT.

The rearrangement uses TRBV3-1 (or the pseudogene TRBV3-2) and TRBJ2-3; tentatively, D is TRBD2 (6 bases). The CDR3 runs 17 residues. Germline V CDR1 and CDR2: LGHDT, YNNKEL (reference sequence). The V gene lost 0 bases and the J gene lost 0 bases, with 13 bases spanning the gap. This CDR3 reads CASSQDHGGFSTDTQYF. CDR3 nucleotides: TGTGCCAGCAGCCAAGATCATGGAGGGTTCAGCACAGATACGCAGTATTTT.

V gene TRBV19 combines with J gene TRBJ1-2; 9 bases are a match to TRBD1. The V and J ends lost 5 bases and 3 bases, in that order; junction bases with no gene match: 4. The length of the CDR3 is 14 residues. CDR1 is LNHDA and CDR2 is SQIVND in the germline V gene (reference sequence). DNA for the CDR3: TGTGCCAGTAGTCCGGACAGGGGATACTATGGCTACACCTTC. Translating gives CASSPDRGYYGYTF.

Only one count was recorded for this clone. The J gene is TRBJ2-1, the V gene TRBV5-1; D perhaps matches TRBD1 (6 bases). Trimming removed 5 bases from V and 4 bases from J, with 31 bases in between. CDR3 size: 20 residues. Germline V gene data show CDR1 as SGHRS and CDR2 as YFSETQ. CDR3 loop: CASRFTSGTTPRDGYNEQFF. DNA of the CDR3: TGCGCCAGCAGGTTCACCTCCGGGACAACTCCTCGAGATGGGTACAATGAGCAGTTCTTC.

V usage is TRBV6-2 or TRBV6-3 and J usage is TRBJ2-1; TRBD2 is a possible D gene (6 bases). Germline V gene sequence: CDR1 MNHEY, CDR2 SVGEGT. The CDR3 consists of 13 residues. V was shortened by 3 bases and J by 8 bases, with 11 bases between the two germline ends. CDR3 sequence: CASSYPAGHEQFF. In DNA form, the CDR3 reads TGTGCCAGCAGTTATCCGGCGGGGCATGAGCAGTTCTTC.

V usage is TRBV4-3 and J usage is TRBJ1-2; D remains unclear. The germline gives CDR1 LGHNA, CDR2 YSLEER. The ends were cut back, 1 base at V and 5 bases at J, with 14 bases in the middle. There are 15 residues in the CDR3. The CDR3 protein is CASSQGGISIYGYTF. DNA for the CDR3: TGCGCCAGCAGCCAAGGAGGGATATCGATATATGGCTACACCTTC.

This clone is a singleton in its sample. The J gene is TRBJ2-7, the V gene TRBV29-1; TRBD1 matches 7 bases. The CDR3 runs 14 residues. With V trimmed by 4 bases and J by 0 bases, 6 bases remained unmatched. Germline V lookup: CDR1 SQVTM, CDR2 ANQGSEA. The CDR3 reads CSVAHGQASYEQYF. The CDR3 DNA is TGCAGCGTTGCCCACGGACAGGCCTCCTACGAGCAGTACTTC.

The chain has TRBV24-1 and TRBJ2-1; 7 positions match TRBD2. After removal of 12 bases from V and 2 bases from J, the junction contained 12 bases not matched to a gene. The CDR3 sequence is 15 residues long. Germline lookup yields CDR1 KGHDR and CDR2 SFDVKD. CDR3 amino acids: CAPRGDSVPYNEQFF. In DNA form, the CDR3 reads TGTGCCCCCCGGGGGGATAGCGTCCCCTACAATGAGCAGTTCTTC.

This clone was observed a few times. The chain links TRBV7-9 to TRBJ1-1; a weak D match, TRBD1 (6 bases). Germline lookup yields CDR1 SEHNR and CDR2 FQNEAQ (reference sequence). V lost 10 bases and J lost 2, with 17 bases in between. This CDR3 is built from 14 residues. The CDR3 DNA reads as TGTGCCACGAGGACAGAGCCACCCAACACTGAAGCTTTCTTT. Its protein is CATRTEPPNTEAFF.

This chain joins TRBV7-2 and TRBJ2-3, with a weak D call TRBD2 (6 bases). CDR3 length: 15 residues. CDR1 and CDR2 from the germline V gene are SGHTA and FQGNSA. Trimming shortened V by 1 base and J by 2 bases, and 10 bases separated the two germline ends. CDR3 protein: CASSLGGTHTDTQYF. The CDR3 bases are TGTGCCAGCAGCTTAGGCGGGACCCACACAGATACGCAGTATTTT.

CDR3 protein: CASSVQGNNQPQHF. The CDR3 DNA reads as TGTGCCAGCAGTGTACAGGGTAACAATCAGCCCCAGCATTTT. The chain is built from TRBV2 and TRBJ1-5, with D possibly matching TRBD1 (6 bases). The ends were cut back, 4 bases at V and 3 bases at J, with 10 bases in the middle. CDR3 length: 14 amino acids. Germline CDR1 reads SNHLY; CDR2 reads FYNNEI.

The chain joins TRBV28 to TRBJ2-4, with a tentative D call TRBD2 (5 bases). The germline gives CDR1 MDHEN, CDR2 SYDVKM. The V and J ends lost 7 bases and 9 bases respectively, with 19 bases between them. The CDR3 consists of 14 residues. The CDR3 spells CASTPHGVMGIQYF. Written as DNA, the CDR3 is TGTGCCAGCACCCCCCACGGGGTGATGGGCATTCAGTACTTC.

The V gene is TRBV3-1 (or the pseudogene TRBV3-2), the J gene TRBJ2-2; TRBD2 agrees at 7 bases. Trimming cost V 8 bases and J 2 bases; bases outside gene matches: 8. This CDR3 region has 15 residues. The germline CDR1 and CDR2 sequences are LGHDT and YNNKEL (reference sequence). The DNA for the CDR3 is TGTGCCAGCGTCTCCGGGACTACTAACACCGGGGAGCTGTTTTTT. Encoded protein: CASVSGTTNTGELFF.

The J gene is TRBJ2-7, the V gene TRBV7-9; no clear D gene. The ends were cut back, 1 base at V and 0 bases at J, with 7 bases in the middle. CDR3 length equals 14 residues. CDR1 is SEHNR and CDR2 is FQNEAQ in the germline V gene (reference sequence). DNA for the CDR3: TGTGCCAGCAGCTTAGGGCGGAACTCCTACGAGCAGTACTTC. Amino acids: CASSLGRNSYEQYF.